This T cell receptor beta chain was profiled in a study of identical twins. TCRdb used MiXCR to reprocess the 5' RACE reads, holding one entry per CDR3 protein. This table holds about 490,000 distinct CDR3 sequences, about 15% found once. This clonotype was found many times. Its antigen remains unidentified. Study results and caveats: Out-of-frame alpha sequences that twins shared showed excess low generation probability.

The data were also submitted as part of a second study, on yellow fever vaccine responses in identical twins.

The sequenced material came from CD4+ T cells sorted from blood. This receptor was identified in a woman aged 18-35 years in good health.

The CDR3 nucleotides read TGTGCCAGCAGTCCACCGGGACTAGCGTACGAGCAGTACTTC. Its translation: CASSPPGLAYEQYF. The chain joins TRBV2 to TRBJ2-7, with 10 bases that match TRBD2. The CDR3 contains 14 residues. Germline trimming cut 5 bases from V and 4 bases from J; bases unmatched to any gene: 5. CDR1 and CDR2 from the germline V gene are SNHLY and FYNNEI.